The following is a T cell receptor (beta chain) sequence with its context. This sample was included in a study of control samples from healthy donors and cancer patients. The data were produced by immunoSEQ multiplex PCR, yet TCRdb's version contains in-frame clones alone and is incomplete. The data hold 200,000 to 250,000 clones, with just under 95% observed a single time. V lost 2 bases and J lost 7, with 11 bases in between. There are 13 residues in the CDR3. Germline CDR1 is SNHLY and CDR2 is FYNNEI. The V call is TRBV2, the J call TRBJ1-2; D is uncertain. This receptor was identified in a man aged 50-59 years in good health. The specimen sequenced was blood. CDR3 nucleotides: TGTGCCAGCAGTGAAAGGGAGGGCAGTGGCTACACCTTC. Amino acids: CASSEREGSGYTF.